The entry below gives a single T cell receptor (beta chain) sequence along with its context. Its target is unknown. This specimen belongs to a study of B cell selection in AIRE deficiency. The ends were cut back, 4 bases at V and 3 bases at J, with 20 bases in the middle. This CDR3 is 17 amino acids long. Looked up from germline, CDR1 is SGHNT and CDR2 is YYREEE (reference sequence). The study's findings and limits: Of some 3,900 shared Treg TCRbeta sequences, around 31% were healthy-donor-only and roughly 10% patient-only. With only TCRbeta sequenced, under 45% of shared healthy Treg sequences overlapped Tconv. Patient Tconv cells held approximately 30% of Treg sequences shared by healthy donors.

Sequencing was performed with immunoSEQ multiplex PCR; in TCRdb, only in-frame clones are kept and a portion is missing. The profile shows around 20,000 clones, less than 98% of them singletons. Conventional CD4 T cells were sorted as CD4+CD127+ cells. Source material: conventional CD4+ T cells sorted from PBMCs. V usage is TRBV5-4 and J usage is TRBJ1-5; D call uncertain. This sequence originates from a human donor with AIRE deficiency. The CDR3 loop is CASSLTGQAVLNQPQHF. The CDR3 DNA follows: TGTGCCAGCAGCCTCACGGGTCAGGCGGTCCTCAATCAGCCCCAGCATTTT.